These 6 T cell receptor beta chains originate from one sample sequenced in a study of blood T cells in healthy people across ages. With a J-beta primer mix and a sample-barcoded 5' primer, a second PCR ran about 7 to 11 cycles. TCRdb ran MiXCR on the 5' RACE reads and lists one entry per CDR3 protein. The sample yields roughly 700,000 distinct CDR3 sequences, approximately 25% seen once. The same specimen was also included in a second study, on T cells of mothers and their children.

What was sequenced was blood. The receptors were gathered from a boy younger than 18 in good health.

This clonotype was picked up a small number of times. The chain employs TRBV3-1 and TRBJ2-5, with 10 bases matching TRBD2. V lost 1 base and J lost 1; bases outside the gene matches: 3. The CDR3 consists of 16 residues. Germline V gene lookup returns CDR1 LGHDT and CDR2 YNNKEL (reference sequence). In nucleotides, the CDR3 is TGTGCCAGCAGCCAAGCTAGCGGGAGAACCCAAGAGACCCAGTACTTC. It is translated as CASSQASGRTQETQYF.

This chain connects TRBV20-1 to TRBJ1-2; 7 bases match TRBD1. The CDR3 contains 11 residues. The V gene's germline CDR1 is DFQATT and CDR2 SNEGSKA (reference sequence). The CDR3 reads CSARDSYGYTF. As DNA, the CDR3 is TGCAGCGCCCGGGACAGCTATGGCTACACCTTC.

The chain uses TRBV7-2 and TRBJ2-7; D tentatively fits TRBD1 or TRBD2 (6 bases each). Trimming took 0 bases from V and 3 from J, leaving 12 bases between them. The CDR3 is 15 residues long. From germline, CDR1 is SGHTA and CDR2 FQGNSA. CDR3 residues: CASSLAPGAYYEQYF. The DNA of the CDR3 is TGTGCCAGCAGCTTAGCCCCGGGGGCCTACTACGAGCAGTACTTC.

The chain joins TRBV6-5 to TRBJ2-3; 9 positions match TRBD2. The CDR3 length is 14 residues. After removal of 0 bases from V and 9 bases from J, the junction contained 4 bases not matched to a gene. Germline CDR1 reads MNHEY; CDR2 reads SVGAGI. DNA for the CDR3: TGTGCCAGCAGTTACTCGGGCGGGAGGGCGACGCAGTATTTT. Translating gives CASSYSGGRATQYF.

A few counts support this clonotype. The gene calls are TRBV7-3 and TRBJ1-6; D is ambiguous. V was trimmed by 1 base and J by 7 bases, leaving 8 bases between them. Per the germline V gene, CDR1 is SGHTA and CDR2 is FQGTGA. The CDR3 is made up of 14 amino acids. The CDR3, as DNA: TGTGCCAGCAGCTTAATCGGCGGAAATTCACCCCTCCACTTT. This gives the protein CASSLIGGNSPLHF. Full variable domain (rest looked up from reference TRBV7-3 and TRBJ1-6): GAGVSQTPSNKVTEKGKYVELRCDPISGHTALYWYRQSLGQGPEFLIYFQGTGAADDSGLPNDRFFAVRPEGSVSTLKIQRTERGDSAVYLCASSLIGGNSPLHFGNGTRLTVT.

The gene calls are TRBV20-1 and TRBJ2-7, with 12 bases aligning to TRBD2. CDR3 length: 16 residues. CDR1 and CDR2 from the germline V gene are DFQATT and SNEGSKA (reference sequence). The ends lost 0 bases at V and 4 bases at J; junction bases unmatched: 7. The CDR3: CSARDPMTSGSYEQYF. The CDR3 DNA reads TGCAGTGCTAGAGACCCCATGACTAGCGGGAGTTACGAGCAGTACTTC.